A single T cell receptor (beta chain) is shown here with its context. The data stem from a study of shared clonotypes between healthy human individuals. Germline CDR1 and CDR2: SGHTA and FQGNSA. The CDR3 is made up of 11 amino acids. V was clipped by 5 bases and J by 13 bases, with 13 bases between them. Measured with immunoSEQ multiplex PCR; TCRdb has only the in-frame clones, and not every one. The profile shows approximately 340,000 clones, around 67% of them singletons. Sample: memory CD4+ T cells sorted from blood. The subset was: CD45RA-negative fraction. This clonotype originated in a man under 40 in good health. This chain joins TRBV7-2 and TRBJ2-3; D is unclear. The CDR3 protein is CASSIDLPKYF. The DNA for the CDR3 is TGTGCCAGCAGCATAGATCTACCTAAGTATTTT.